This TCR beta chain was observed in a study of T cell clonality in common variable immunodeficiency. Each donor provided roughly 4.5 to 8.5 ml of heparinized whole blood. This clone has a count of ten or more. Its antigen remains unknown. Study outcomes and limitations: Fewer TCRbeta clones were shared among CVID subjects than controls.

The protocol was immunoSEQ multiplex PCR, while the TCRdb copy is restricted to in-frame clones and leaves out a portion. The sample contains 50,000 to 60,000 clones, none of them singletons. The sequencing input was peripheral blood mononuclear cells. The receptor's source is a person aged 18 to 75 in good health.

This chain's CDR3 is CASRGGSANEKLFF. The CDR3 bases that were read are TGCGCCAGCCGTGGGGGCTCGGCTAATGAAAAA. The chain uses TRBV5-1 and TRBJ1-4, with D tentatively TRBD1 (6 bases). The observed sequence ends 3 residues before the CDR3 terminus, with the missing tail filled in from the germline J gene. The CDR3 is made up of 14 amino acids. Germline V gene data show CDR1 as SGHRS and CDR2 as YFSETQ. Between the trimmed V and J ends, which lost 7 bases and 3 bases, there was a span of 13 bases. The full variable domain, rest sourced from reference TRBV5-1 and TRBJ1-4, is KAGVTQTPRYLIKTRGQQVTLSCSPISGHRSVSWYQQTPGQGLQFLFEYFSETQRNKGNFPGRFSGRQFSNSRSEMNVSTLELGDSALYLCASRGGSANEKLFFGSGTQLSVL.